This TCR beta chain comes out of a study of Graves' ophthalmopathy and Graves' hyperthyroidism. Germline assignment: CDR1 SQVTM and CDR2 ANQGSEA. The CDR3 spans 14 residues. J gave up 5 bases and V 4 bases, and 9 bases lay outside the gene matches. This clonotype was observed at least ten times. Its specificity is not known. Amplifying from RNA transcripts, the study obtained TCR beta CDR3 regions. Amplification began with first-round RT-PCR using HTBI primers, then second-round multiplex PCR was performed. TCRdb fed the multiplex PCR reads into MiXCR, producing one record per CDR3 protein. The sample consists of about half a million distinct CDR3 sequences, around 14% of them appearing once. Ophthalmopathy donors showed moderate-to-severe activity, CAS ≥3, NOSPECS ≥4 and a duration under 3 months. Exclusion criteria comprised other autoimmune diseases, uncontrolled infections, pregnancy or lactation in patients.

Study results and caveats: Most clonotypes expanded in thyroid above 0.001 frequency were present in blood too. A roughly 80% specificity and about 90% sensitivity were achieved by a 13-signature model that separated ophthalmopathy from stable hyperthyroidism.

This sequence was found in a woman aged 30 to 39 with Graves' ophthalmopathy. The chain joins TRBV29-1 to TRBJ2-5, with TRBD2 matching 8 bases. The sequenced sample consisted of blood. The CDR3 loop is CSVALAGGRETQYF. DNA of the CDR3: TGCAGCGTTGCTCTCGCGGGGGGCCGGGAGACCCAGTACTTC.